These T cell receptor beta chains were read from a single sample in a study of shared clonotypes between healthy human individuals. Sequencing used immunoSEQ multiplex PCR; TCRdb keeps in-frame clones, though not all of them. This sample has about 2 million clones, with 95% found just once. Sequenced input: naive CD4+ T cells sorted from blood. The receptors shown here come from a man aged 18 to 30 in good health. Each CDR3 is given with its conserved first and last residue. A D gene is named only where the DNA matches it firmly. Only part of the rows carry a size: once, few, many, or a class if the clone is expanded.

d_call	j_call	clone_size	v_call	cdr3_nt	cdr3_aa
.	TRBJ2-7	.	TRBV18	TGTGCCAGCTCACCCCGACTAGAATCCTACGAGCAGTACTTC	CASSPRLESYEQYF
.	TRBJ1-2	.	TRBV5-5	TGTGCCAGCAGCTTCATCGGGGCCTACACCTTC	CASSFIGAYTF
.	TRBJ2-2	.	TRBV9	TGTGCCAGCAGCCTCGATTTCGGGGAGCTGTTTTTT	CASSLDFGELFF
TRBD1	TRBJ2-3	.	TRBV7-2	TGTGCCAGCAGCCCTCGTAGGACAGGGGGAACAGATACGCAGTATTTT	CASSPRRTGGTDTQYF
TRBD1	TRBJ2-7	once	TRBV7-2	TGTGCCAGCAGTCCTACAGGGGGTCAGAGCTACGAGCAGTACTTC	CASSPTGGQSYEQYF
.	TRBJ2-7	once	TRBV5-1	TGCGCCAGCAGCCAGGACAGAGTGTCCCGCGAGCAGTACTTC	CASSQDRVSREQYF
.	TRBJ1-3	once	TRBV14	TGTGCCAGCAGCCATCCCCAAGGAAGTACTGGAAACACCATATATTTT	CASSHPQGSTGNTIYF
.	TRBJ2-6	.	TRBV18	TGTGCCAGCTCATCGGACCTTCTTGGGGCCAACGTCCTGACTTTC	CASSSDLLGANVLTF
.	TRBJ2-3	.	TRBV6-6	TGTGCCAGCACCCTGACTCTATCCCGGGATACGCAGTATTTT	CASTLTLSRDTQYF
.	TRBJ1-1	.	TRBV2	TGTGCCAGCAGTGTAACAGGCGAAGCTTTCTTT	CASSVTGEAFF
.	TRBJ2-1	.	TRBV12-5	TGTGCTAGTGGGCTGGGGCGGGGATCCTACAATGAGCAGTTCTTC	CASGLGRGSYNEQFF
.	TRBJ1-5	.	TRBV4-1	TGCGCCAGCACCTCGGACTCCCGGAGTCAGCCCCAGCATTTT	CASTSDSRSQPQHF
TRBD2	TRBJ2-5	.	TRBV2	TGTGCCAGCTGCCCACGGACTAGCGGGGGGTGGGAGACCCAGTACTTC	CASCPRTSGGWETQYF
TRBD1	TRBJ2-7	.	TRBV29-1	TGCAGCGTTGAAGTGGGTCGGGACAGGAGCTCCTACGAGCAGTACTTC	CSVEVGRDRSSYEQYF
.	TRBJ2-7	once	TRBV5-1	TGCGCCAGCAGCCCCCGGGATGCCTCCTACGAGCAGTACTTC	CASSPRDASYEQYF
TRBD2	TRBJ2-7	.	TRBV5-4	TGTGCCAGCAGCTCCTCGCGGGAGGGCTACGAGCAGTACTTC	CASSSSREGYEQYF
TRBD1	TRBJ2-7	.	TRBV29-1	TGCAGCGTTGAGACAGGGGTTAGCTCCTACGAGCAGTACTTC	CSVETGVSSYEQYF
.	TRBJ1-1	.	TRBV30	TGTGCCTGGGTATTCACTCGGCAGGGAGGCCCTGAAGCTTTCTTT	CAWVFTRQGGPEAFF
TRBD1	TRBJ1-6	.	TRBV10-1	TGCGCCAGCACTGCCGGGACAGATAATTCACCCCTCCACTTT	CASTAGTDNSPLHF
TRBD1	TRBJ2-7	.	TRBV5-1	TGCGCCAGCAGCTCAGGGACAGGGGCGGGCGAGCAGTACTTC	CASSSGTGAGEQYF
.	TRBJ1-2	.	TRBV10-3	TGTGCCATCAGTGAGGTGCTCTATGGCTACACCTTC	CAISEVLYGYTF
.	TRBJ2-5	.	TRBV30	TGTGCCTGGAGAGGGGGGGCTGAGACCCAGTACTTC	CAWRGGAETQYF
.	TRBJ1-2	.	TRBV20-1	TGCAGTGCTAGACCTCTATATGGCTACACCTTC	CSARPLYGYTF